This T cell receptor beta chain originates from a study of blood T cell repertoires in COVID-19. Background on the study: In each case, the material was cDNA or gDNA derived from T cells, B-cell-depleted T cells, or PBMCs.

V gave up 6 bases and J gave up 3 bases; unmatched junction bases: 8. There are 15 residues in the CDR3. The germline V gene has CDR1 MNHEY and CDR2 SVGAGI. The data were produced by immunoSEQ multiplex PCR, yet TCRdb's version contains in-frame clones alone and is incomplete. The sample has 220,000 or so clones, around 84% seen once. The TCR sequence derives from a woman aged 40 to 50 who had recovered from COVID-19. This chain uses TRBV6-5 with TRBJ2-3; 8 bases are a match to TRBD2. The sample consisted of PBMCs or T cells enriched from blood (not recorded which). The CDR3: CASSILAGRTDTQYF. CDR3 sequence (DNA): TGTGCCAGCAGCATATTAGCGGGACGAACAGATACGCAGTATTTT.